These 12 T cell receptor beta chains were sequenced from one sample in a study of Ad26.COV2.S vaccination and SARS-CoV-2 variants. TCRdb keeps only in-frame clones here, not all; method: immunoSEQ multiplex PCR. This sample yields 500,000 or so clones, of which about 83% are seen a single time; 13% belongs to the top ten. Treatment in this sample: around 19 received Ad26.COV2.S at low or high dose, single or two shots; 5 received placebo; per-sample allocation not given. Sampling was done on day 63 after the first vaccine or placebo injection. Sequenced material: peripheral blood, taken in a trial of Ad26.COV2.S vaccine versus placebo. These receptors came from a person between 18 and 65 years old who received the Ad26.COV2.S COVID-19 vaccine or a placebo.

The chain is built from TRBV7-3 and TRBJ2-3, with D perhaps TRBD1 (6 bases). CDR1 SGHTA and CDR2 FQGTGA come from the germline V gene. This CDR3 has 15 residues. The V end was cut by 1 base, the J end by 2 bases, with 10 bases between. CDR3 region: CASSLSRGPTDTQYF. CDR3 DNA sequence: TGTGCCAGCAGCTTAAGCAGGGGCCCCACAGATACGCAGTATTTT.

The gene calls are TRBV29-1 and TRBJ2-5; possibly TRBD1 or TRBD2 for D (5 bases each). Germline V lookup: CDR1 SQVTM, CDR2 ANQGSEA. This CDR3 region has 14 residues. Trimming left V 1 base short and J 5 bases short, with 14 bases between. Here the CDR3 reads CSVEGTQKRETQYF. The CDR3 DNA is TGCAGCGTTGAAGGGACACAGAAGCGGGAGACCCAGTACTTC.

CDR3: CASRAPGEKLFF. In DNA form, the CDR3 reads TGTGCCAGCAGGGCCCCGGGTGAAAAACTGTTTTTT. This chain links TRBV12-3 or TRBV12-4 with TRBJ1-4; D ambiguous. The CDR3 loop spans 12 amino acids. V was pared by 6 bases and J by 7 bases, with 9 bases between.

The chain employs TRBV7-3 and TRBJ2-1, with D maybe TRBD1 (5 bases). The CDR3 is 16 residues long. The V gene lost 2 bases and the J gene lost 1 base, with 12 bases spanning the gap. Germline lookup yields CDR1 SGHTA and CDR2 FQGTGA. CDR3 in amino acids: CASSLPPTGSYNEQFF. The CDR3 DNA reads TGTGCCAGCAGCTTACCCCCAACAGGATCCTACAATGAGCAGTTCTTC.

This clone has a single count. This chain links TRBV29-1 with TRBJ2-7; TRBD1 might be the D (7 bases). Germline V gene lookup returns CDR1 SQVTM and CDR2 ANQGSEA. V lost 3 bases, J lost 11 bases, and 20 bases lay in between. The CDR3 is 13 residues long. CDR3 bases: TGCAGCGTTGAGGTCAGGGGGGTCCTTCGGGAGTACTTC. It yields the protein CSVEVRGVLREYF.

The J gene is TRBJ2-7, the V gene TRBV5-1, with D maybe TRBD2 (6 bases). The CDR3 loop spans 17 amino acids. Trimming shortened V by 4 bases and J by 2 bases, and 22 bases separated the two germline ends. CDR1 SGHRS and CDR2 YFSETQ come from the germline V gene. The CDR3 sequence is CASSRTTTSKATYEQYF. The DNA for the CDR3 is TGCGCCAGCAGCCGGACCACCACTAGCAAGGCGACCTACGAGCAGTACTTC.

There are a few counts of this clone. The chain is built from TRBV28 and TRBJ1-2, with TRBD1 as a possible D gene (6 bases). Between the trimmed V and J ends, which lost 5 bases and 6 bases, there was a span of 13 bases. CDR3 length equals 13 residues. Germline V gene data show CDR1 as MDHEN and CDR2 as SYDVKM. The CDR3 loop is CASSLLWTDGYTF. CDR3 DNA: TGTGCCAGCAGTCTCCTCTGGACAGATGGCTACACCTTC.

The J gene is TRBJ2-5, the V gene TRBV2; D is uncertain. The CDR3 consists of 14 residues. Germline CDR1 SNHLY, CDR2 FYNNEI. Trimming cost V 8 bases and J 5 bases, with 18 bases left between them. This CDR3 is CASQLTPAVETQYF. In DNA, the CDR3 is TGTGCCAGCCAACTAACCCCCGCCGTCGAGACCCAGTACTTC.

This clone was recorded many times. The V and J genes are TRBV4-1 and TRBJ1-6, with D perhaps matching TRBD1 (6 bases). Per the germline V gene, CDR1 is MGHRA and CDR2 is YSYEKL. V was clipped by 0 bases and J by 7 bases, with 19 bases between them. The CDR3 spans 18 residues. CDR3 bases: TGCGCCAGCAGCCAAGATCAAACGGTACAGGGTTACAATTCACCCCTCCACTTT. Translated: CASSQDQTVQGYNSPLHF.

The chain recombines TRBV6-1 with TRBJ1-3; D may be TRBD1 (5 bases). The CDR3 is 15 residues long. Germline V gives CDR1 MNHNS, CDR2 SASEGT. V was shortened by 3 bases and J by 2 bases, with 11 bases between the two germline ends. The CDR3 coding sequence is TGTGCCAGCAGTGAGTGGGGCGATCCTGGAAACACCATATATTTT. Its protein is CASSEWGDPGNTIYF.

J is TRBJ1-1 and V is TRBV5-1, with D perhaps matching TRBD1 (5 bases). CDR1 and CDR2 (germline): SGHRS, YFSETQ. The CDR3 is made up of 17 amino acids. The germline V and J ends were trimmed by 0 bases and 2 bases, with 17 bases remaining between them. CDR3 in amino acids: CASSLVPGGGFNTEAFF. The CDR3 region has the DNA TGCGCCAGCAGCTTGGTCCCCGGCGGGGGATTTAACACTGAAGCTTTCTTT.

This chain uses TRBV18 with TRBJ2-5, with a possible D match to TRBD2 (5 bases). CDR1 KGHSH and CDR2 LQKENI come from the germline V gene. V was shortened by 6 bases and J by 5 bases, with 16 bases between the two germline ends. The CDR3 runs 14 residues. The CDR3 DNA sequence: TGTGCCAGCTCCTCCAGGCCCGGCGGGGAGACCCAGTACTTC. Translated: CASSSRPGGETQYF.